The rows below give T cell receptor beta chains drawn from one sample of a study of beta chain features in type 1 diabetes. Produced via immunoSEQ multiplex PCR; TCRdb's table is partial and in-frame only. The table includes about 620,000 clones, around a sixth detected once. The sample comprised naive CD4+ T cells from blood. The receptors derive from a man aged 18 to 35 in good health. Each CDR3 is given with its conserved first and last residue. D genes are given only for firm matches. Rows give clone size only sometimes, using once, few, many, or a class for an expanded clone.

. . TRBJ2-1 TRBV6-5 TGTGCCAGCAGCAACACCTACAATGAGCAGTTCTTC CASSNTYNEQFF
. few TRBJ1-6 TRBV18 TGTGCCAGCTCAGAGAATTCACCCCTCCACTTT CASSENSPLHF
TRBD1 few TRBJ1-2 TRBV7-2 TGTGCCAGCAGCCGAGGGACAGTTAACTATGGCTACACCTTC CASSRGTVNYGYTF
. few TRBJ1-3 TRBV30 TGTGCCTGGAGCCCCAGGCCAGGAAACACCATATATTTT CAWSPRPGNTIYF
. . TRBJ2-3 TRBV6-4 TGTGCCAGCAGTGACTCGATGCTAGGGTTCGCAGATACGCAGTATTTT CASSDSMLGFADTQYF
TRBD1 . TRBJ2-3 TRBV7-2 TGTGCCAGCAGCCGTCAAGGCACCACAGGGGCAGATACGCAGTATTTT CASSRQGTTGADTQYF
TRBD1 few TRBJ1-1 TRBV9 TGTGCCAGCAGCGTTACAGGGGACGCTGAAGCTTTCTTT CASSVTGDAEAFF
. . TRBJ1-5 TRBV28 TGTGCCAGCAGTTACTGGGTGGTCGATAGCAATCAGCCCCAGCATTTT CASSYWVVDSNQPQHF
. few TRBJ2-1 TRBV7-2 TGTGCCAGCAGCTCGCAGATGAGCTCCTACAATGAGCAGTTCTTC CASSSQMSSYNEQFF
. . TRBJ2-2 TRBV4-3 TGCGCCAGCAGCCAAGATCATAAGGGCACCGGGGAGCTGTTTTTT CASSQDHKGTGELFF
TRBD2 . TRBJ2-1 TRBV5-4 TGTGCCAGCAGCTTGGAGGCGGGAGGGCCGGATGAGCAGTTCTTC CASSLEAGGPDEQFF
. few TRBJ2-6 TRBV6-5 TGTGCCAGCAGTTCCCCGGGGGCCAACGTCCTGACTTTC CASSSPGANVLTF
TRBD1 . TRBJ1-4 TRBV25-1 TGTGCCAGCAGTGTTTTGGGACAGGGGCACTCCAGTGAAAAACTGTTTTTT CASSVLGQGHSSEKLFF
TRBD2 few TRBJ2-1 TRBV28 TGTGCCAGCAGGGTTTCGGGACTAGCGGGAGGACCGGGCTCCAATGAGCAGTTCTTC CASRVSGLAGGPGSNEQFF
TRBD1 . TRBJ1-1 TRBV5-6 TGTGCCAGCAGGACCGGACAGGGCGATGAAGCTTTCTTT CASRTGQGDEAFF